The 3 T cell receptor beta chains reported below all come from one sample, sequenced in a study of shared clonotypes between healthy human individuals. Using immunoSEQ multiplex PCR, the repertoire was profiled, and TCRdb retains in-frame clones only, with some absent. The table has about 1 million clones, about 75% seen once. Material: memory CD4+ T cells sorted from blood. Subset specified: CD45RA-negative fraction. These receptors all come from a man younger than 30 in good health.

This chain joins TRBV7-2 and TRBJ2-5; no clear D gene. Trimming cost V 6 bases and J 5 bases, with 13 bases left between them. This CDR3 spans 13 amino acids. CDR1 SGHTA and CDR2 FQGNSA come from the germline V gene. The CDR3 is CASRPTMVETQYF. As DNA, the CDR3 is TGTGCCAGCAGACCGACCATGGTGGAGACCCAGTACTTC.

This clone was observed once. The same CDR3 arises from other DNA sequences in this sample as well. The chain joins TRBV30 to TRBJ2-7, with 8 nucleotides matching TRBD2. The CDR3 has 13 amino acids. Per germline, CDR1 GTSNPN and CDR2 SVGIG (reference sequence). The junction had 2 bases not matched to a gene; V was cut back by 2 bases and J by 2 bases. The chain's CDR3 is CAWSPGGPYEQYF. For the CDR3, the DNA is TGTGCCTGGAGTCCGGGGGGGCCCTACGAGCAGTACTTC.

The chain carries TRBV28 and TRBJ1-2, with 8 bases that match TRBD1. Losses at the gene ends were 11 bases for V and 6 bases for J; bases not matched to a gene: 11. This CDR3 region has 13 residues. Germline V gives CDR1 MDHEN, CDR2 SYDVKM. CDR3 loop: CAAGGPFDDGYTF. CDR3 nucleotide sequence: TGTGCCGCAGGGGGCCCTTTCGACGATGGCTACACCTTC.